This TCR beta chain originates from a study of T cell responses to AZD1222 COVID-19 vaccine. The germline gives CDR1 LGHNA, CDR2 YSLEER. Trimming took 1 base from V and 9 from J, leaving 19 bases between them. This CDR3 contains 17 residues. Sequencing used immunoSEQ multiplex PCR; TCRdb keeps in-frame clones, though not all of them. The sample includes 75,000 to 100,000 clones, roughly 89% of them seen just once. Worth noting for this clone: Its antigen is unknown.

Study-wide points: Repertoires were sampled only after the peak T cell response. Across spike, vaccine-associated CD4 TCRs were found, dominant at 160-218 and 743-854. Unmutated variant regions are reportedly targeted by nearly half of spike-specific TCRs. White British people made up most donors, females outnumbered males, and clonal diversity was possibly underestimated.

V is TRBV4-3 and J is TRBJ1-6; D might be TRBD1 (5 bases). The source of this sequence is an adult in good health. Sequenced here: peripheral blood, sampled on day 0 of AZD1222 vaccination. This CDR3 reads CASSQAPVGQGGSPLHF. CDR3 DNA: TGCGCCAGCAGCCAAGCCCCGGTCGGGCAGGGAGGTTCACCCCTCCACTTT.